This is a list of T cell receptor beta chains from one sample in a study of radiotherapy plus CTLA-4 blockade in lung cancer. Assay: immunoSEQ multiplex PCR; the TCRdb copy retains only in-frame clones and omits some. The sample contains some 80,000 clones, 84% of which appear only once. Sample: peripheral blood, taken from a patient treated with radiotherapy plus ipilimumab. The source of these receptors is a human donor with non-small cell lung cancer who had stable disease on radiotherapy plus ipilimumab. Each CDR3 is given with its conserved first and last residue. Each record gives: V gene, clone size, J gene, D gene, CDR3 DNA, CDR3 protein. A D gene is named only where the DNA matches it firmly. Size is omitted from some rows. Given values are once, few, many or a class for expanded clones.

TRBV7-6	few	TRBJ2-1	TRBD2	TGTGCCAGCAGCCTGACTAGCGGGGGGGCTTCCTACAATGAGCAGTTCTTC	CASSLTSGGASYNEQFF
TRBV13	.	TRBJ1-6	.	TGTGCCAGCAGCCCGTACCGACAGAATAATTCACCCCTCCACTTT	CASSPYRQNNSPLHF
TRBV19	.	TRBJ2-7	.	TGTGCCAGTAGTATTCGGGCCGGGGCCAACGAGCAGTACTTC	CASSIRAGANEQYF
TRBV5-4	few	TRBJ1-1	.	TGTGCCAGCAGCTTAACGGGGAGTGAGGTAGCTTTCTTT	CASSLTGSEVAFF
TRBV7-3	.	TRBJ2-1	TRBD2	TGTGCCAGCAGCCTTAGGACTAGCGGGGGACCGGGGAATGAGCAGTTCTTC	CASSLRTSGGPGNEQFF
TRBV5-1	.	TRBJ2-7	TRBD1	TGCGCCAGCAGCCGAACAGGGGTCTACGAGCAGTACTTC	CASSRTGVYEQYF
TRBV10-2	few	TRBJ2-3	TRBD2	TGCGCCAGCAGTGCCAGGACTAGTCAAGATACGCAGTATTTT	CASSARTSQDTQYF
TRBV28	.	TRBJ2-7	TRBD2	TGTGCCAGCAGTTCACAGGCCTGGACTAGCGGGAGGGATCACTCCTACGAGCAGTACTTC	CASSSQAWTSGRDHSYEQYF
TRBV19	.	TRBJ2-7	.	TGTGCCAGTAGTATCCGGATAAGAGGGGGGCAGGACGAGCAGTACTTC	CASSIRIRGGQDEQYF
TRBV7-9	.	TRBJ2-3	TRBD2	TGTGCCAGCAGCTTCCCTAGCGGAGAGACAGATACGCAGTATTTT	CASSFPSGETDTQYF
TRBV9	.	TRBJ2-5	TRBD1	TGTGCCAGCAGCCCGAGAGGACAGGGCTTTGAGACCCAGTACTTC	CASSPRGQGFETQYF
TRBV27	.	TRBJ1-1	.	TGTGCCAGCAGAAATAACCGGAGGGCTAACACTGAAGCTTTCTTT	CASRNNRRANTEAFF
TRBV7-9	.	TRBJ1-5	.	TGTGCCAGCAGCTTAGTTCAAGGTACGACAGGCGATCAGAATCAGCCCCAGCATTTT	CASSLVQGTTGDQNQPQHF
TRBV11-3	.	TRBJ2-1	.	TGTGCCAGCAGCTTAGATCGGGCGGGGCCCTACAATGAGCAGTTCTTC	CASSLDRAGPYNEQFF
TRBV30	.	TRBJ1-3	.	TGTGCCTGGAGTCAGGACACAACTGGAAACACCATATATTTT	CAWSQDTTGNTIYF
TRBV7-2	.	TRBJ2-3	TRBD2	TGTGCCAGCAGCTTAGATCCGGGGGGGCATGCAGATACGCAGTATTTT	CASSLDPGGHADTQYF
TRBV7-3	.	TRBJ2-3	.	TGTGCCAGCAGCTTAACGTACAGGGGGAGGGCAGATACGCAGTATTTT	CASSLTYRGRADTQYF
TRBV6-5	.	TRBJ2-7	.	TGTGCCAGCAGTTACTCCAGGGGCTACGAGCAGTACTTC	CASSYSRGYEQYF
TRBV12-5	.	TRBJ2-5	.	TGTGCTAGTGGAAACCTCCCGGGGACCCAGTACTTC	CASGNLPGTQYF
TRBV5-8	.	TRBJ2-7	.	TGTGCCAGCAGTCTGCCGGGACTCGTCTACGAGCAGTACTTC	CASSLPGLVYEQYF